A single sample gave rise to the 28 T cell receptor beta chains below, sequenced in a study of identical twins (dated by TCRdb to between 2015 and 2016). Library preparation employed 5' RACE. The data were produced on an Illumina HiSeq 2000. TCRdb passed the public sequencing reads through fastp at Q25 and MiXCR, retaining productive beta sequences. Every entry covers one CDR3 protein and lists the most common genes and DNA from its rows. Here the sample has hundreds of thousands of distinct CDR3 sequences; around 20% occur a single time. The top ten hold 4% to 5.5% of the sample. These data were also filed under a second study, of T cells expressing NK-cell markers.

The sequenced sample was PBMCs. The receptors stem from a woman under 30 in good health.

CDR3 coding DNA: TGTGCCAGTAGTATTGGTGGCACCTACGAGCAGTACTTC. Encoded protein: CASSIGGTYEQYF. The chain links TRBV19 to TRBJ2-7, with no clear D. The CDR3 has 13 residues. V lost 3 bases, J lost 2 bases, and 8 bases lay in between. Per germline, CDR1 LNHDA and CDR2 SQIVND (reference sequence).

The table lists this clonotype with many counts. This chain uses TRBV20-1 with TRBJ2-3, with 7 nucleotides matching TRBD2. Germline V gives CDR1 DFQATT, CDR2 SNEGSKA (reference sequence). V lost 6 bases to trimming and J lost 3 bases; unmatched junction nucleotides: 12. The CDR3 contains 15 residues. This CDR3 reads CSARRGGGGTDTQYF. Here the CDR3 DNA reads TGCAGTGCACGCCGCGGTGGCGGGGGTACAGATACGCAGTATTTT.

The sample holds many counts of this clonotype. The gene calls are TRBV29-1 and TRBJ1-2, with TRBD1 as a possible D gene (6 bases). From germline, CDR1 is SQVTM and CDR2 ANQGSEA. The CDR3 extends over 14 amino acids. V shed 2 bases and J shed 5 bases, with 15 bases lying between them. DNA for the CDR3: TGCAGCGTTGAAAGGGGGGCTGAGGAGTATGGCTACACCTTC. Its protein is CSVERGAEEYGYTF. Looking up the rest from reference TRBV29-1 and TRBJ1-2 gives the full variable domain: SAVISQKPSRDICQRGTSLTIQCQVDSQVTMMFWYRQQPGQSLTLIATANQGSEATYESGFVIDKFPISRPNLTFSTLTVSNMSPEDSSIYLCSVERGAEEYGYTFGSGTRLTVV.

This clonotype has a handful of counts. CDR3 sequence (DNA): TGCAGTGCTAGAGGTGAGCGGGAGCTCCCCGAGCAGTACTTC. It codes for CSARGERELPEQYF. The J gene is TRBJ2-7, the V gene TRBV20-1, with 8 bases identical to TRBD2. The CDR3 totals 14 residues. In germline, CDR1 is DFQATT, CDR2 SNEGSKA (reference sequence). V lost 1 base and J lost 6; bases outside the gene matches: 8.

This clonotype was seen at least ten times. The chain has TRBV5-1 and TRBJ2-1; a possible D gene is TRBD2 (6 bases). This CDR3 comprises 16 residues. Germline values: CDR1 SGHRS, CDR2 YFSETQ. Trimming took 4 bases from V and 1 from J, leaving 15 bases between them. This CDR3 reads CASSLLGGTSYNEQFF. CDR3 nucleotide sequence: TGCGCCAGCAGCCTATTAGGCGGGACTTCCTACAATGAGCAGTTCTTC. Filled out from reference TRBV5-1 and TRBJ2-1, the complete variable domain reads KAGVTQTPRYLIKTRGQQVTLSCSPISGHRSVSWYQQTPGQGLQFLFEYFSETQRNKGNFPGRFSGRQFSNSRSEMNVSTLELGDSALYLCASSLLGGTSYNEQFFGPGTRLTVL.

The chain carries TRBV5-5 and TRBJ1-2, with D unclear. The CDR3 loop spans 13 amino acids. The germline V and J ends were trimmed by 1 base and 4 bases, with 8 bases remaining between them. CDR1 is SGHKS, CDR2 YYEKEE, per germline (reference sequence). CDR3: CASSLSPSYGYTF. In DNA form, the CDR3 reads TGTGCCAGCAGCTTGTCCCCATCCTATGGCTACACCTTC.

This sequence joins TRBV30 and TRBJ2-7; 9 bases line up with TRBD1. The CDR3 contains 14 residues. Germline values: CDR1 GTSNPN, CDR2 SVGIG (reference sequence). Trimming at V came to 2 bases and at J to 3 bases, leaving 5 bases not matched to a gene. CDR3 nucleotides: TGTGCCTGGAGTTGGGGACAGGGAGACTACGAGCAGTACTTC. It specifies CAWSWGQGDYEQYF.

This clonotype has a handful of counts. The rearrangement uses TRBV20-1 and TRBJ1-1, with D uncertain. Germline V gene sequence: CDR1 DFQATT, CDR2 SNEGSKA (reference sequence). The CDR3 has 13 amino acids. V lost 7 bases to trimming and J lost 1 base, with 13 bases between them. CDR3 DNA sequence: TGCAGTGTCTCAACGCGGGGGAACACTGAAGCTTTCTTT. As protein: CSVSTRGNTEAFF.

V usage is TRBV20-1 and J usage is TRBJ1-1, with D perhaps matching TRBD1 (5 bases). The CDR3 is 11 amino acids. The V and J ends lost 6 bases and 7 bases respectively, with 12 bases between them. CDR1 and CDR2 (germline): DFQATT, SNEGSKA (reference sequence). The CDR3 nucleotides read TGCAGTGCGTCATTTGGGGGTGAAGCTTTCTTT. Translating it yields CSASFGGEAFF.

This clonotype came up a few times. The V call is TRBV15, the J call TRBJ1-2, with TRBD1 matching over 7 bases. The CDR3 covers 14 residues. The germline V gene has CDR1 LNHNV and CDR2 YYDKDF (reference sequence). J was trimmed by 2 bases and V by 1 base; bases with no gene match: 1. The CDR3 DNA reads TGTGCCACCAGCAGAGCACAGGGGAACTATGGCTACACCTTC. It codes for CATSRAQGNYGYTF.

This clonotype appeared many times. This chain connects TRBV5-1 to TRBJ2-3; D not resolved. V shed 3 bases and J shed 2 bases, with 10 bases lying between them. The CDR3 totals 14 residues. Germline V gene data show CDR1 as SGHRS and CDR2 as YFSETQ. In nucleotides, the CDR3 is TGCGCCAGCAGCTCCCTAGTAATCACAGATACGCAGTATTTT. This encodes CASSSLVITDTQYF.

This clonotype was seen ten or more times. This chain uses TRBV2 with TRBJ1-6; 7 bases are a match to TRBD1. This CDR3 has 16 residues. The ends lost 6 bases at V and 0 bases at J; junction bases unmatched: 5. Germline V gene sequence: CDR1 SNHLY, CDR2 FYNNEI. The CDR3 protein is CASRSRGSSYNSPLHF. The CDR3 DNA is TGTGCCAGCAGGAGCAGGGGGAGCTCCTATAATTCACCCCTCCACTTT.

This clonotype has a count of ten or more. The CDR3 coding sequence is TGTGCCAGCAGTGCGCAGCCGACTAGTCATGAGCAGTTCTTC. As protein: CASSAQPTSHEQFF. V and J are TRBV2 and TRBJ2-1; a possible D gene is TRBD2 (6 bases). Trimming cost V 4 bases and J 8 bases, with 15 bases left between them. The germline gives CDR1 SNHLY, CDR2 FYNNEI. This CDR3 spans 14 amino acids.

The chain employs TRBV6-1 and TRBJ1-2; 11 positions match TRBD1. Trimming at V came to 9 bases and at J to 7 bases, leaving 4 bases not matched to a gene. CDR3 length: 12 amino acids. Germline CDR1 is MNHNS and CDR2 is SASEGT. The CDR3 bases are TGTGCCAGTCAGGACAGGGGGCTTGGCTACACCTTC. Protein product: CASQDRGLGYTF.

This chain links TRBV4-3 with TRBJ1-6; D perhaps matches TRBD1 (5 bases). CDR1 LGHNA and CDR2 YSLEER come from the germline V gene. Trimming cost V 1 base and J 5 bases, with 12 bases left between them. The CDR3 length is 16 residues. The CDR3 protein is CASSQVLGTNNSPLHF. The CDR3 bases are TGCGCCAGCAGCCAAGTCCTCGGGACGAATAATTCACCCCTCCACTTT.

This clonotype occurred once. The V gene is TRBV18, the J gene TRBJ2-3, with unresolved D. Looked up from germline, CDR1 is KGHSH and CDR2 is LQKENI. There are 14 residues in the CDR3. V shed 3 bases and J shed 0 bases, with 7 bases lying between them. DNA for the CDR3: TGTGCCAGCTCACCGATGCATAGCACAGATACGCAGTATTTT. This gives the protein CASSPMHSTDTQYF.

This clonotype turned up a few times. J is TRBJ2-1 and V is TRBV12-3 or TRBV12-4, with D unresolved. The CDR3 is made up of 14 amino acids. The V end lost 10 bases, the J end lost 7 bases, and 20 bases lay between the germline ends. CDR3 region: CATRPGPTRNEQFF. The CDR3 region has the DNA TGTGCCACCCGCCCGGGTCCTACAAGGAATGAGCAGTTCTTC.

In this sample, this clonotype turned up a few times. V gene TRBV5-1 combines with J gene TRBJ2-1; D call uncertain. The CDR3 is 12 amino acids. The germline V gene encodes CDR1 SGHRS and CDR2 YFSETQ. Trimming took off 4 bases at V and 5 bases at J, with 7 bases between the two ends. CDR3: CASSDNHNEQFF. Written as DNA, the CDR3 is TGCGCCAGCAGCGACAACCACAATGAGCAGTTCTTC. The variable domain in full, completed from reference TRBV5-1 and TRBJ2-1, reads KAGVTQTPRYLIKTRGQQVTLSCSPISGHRSVSWYQQTPGQGLQFLFEYFSETQRNKGNFPGRFSGRQFSNSRSEMNVSTLELGDSALYLCASSDNHNEQFFGPGTRLTVL.

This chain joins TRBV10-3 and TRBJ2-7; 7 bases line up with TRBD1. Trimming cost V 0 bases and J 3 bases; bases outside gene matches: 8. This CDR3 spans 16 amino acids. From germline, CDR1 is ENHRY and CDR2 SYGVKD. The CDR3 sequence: CAISESRGGVHYEQYF. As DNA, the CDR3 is TGTGCCATCAGTGAGTCGAGAGGGGGCGTTCACTACGAGCAGTACTTC.

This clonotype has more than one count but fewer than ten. CDR3 DNA: TGCAGTGCTCCGAGTGTCGGGACTGAAGCTTTCTTT. The encoded protein is CSAPSVGTEAFF. J is TRBJ1-1 and V is TRBV20-1; no clear D gene. This CDR3 contains 12 residues. Germline V gives CDR1 DFQATT, CDR2 SNEGSKA (reference sequence). The V end lost 5 bases, the J end lost 5 bases, and 12 bases lay between the germline ends.

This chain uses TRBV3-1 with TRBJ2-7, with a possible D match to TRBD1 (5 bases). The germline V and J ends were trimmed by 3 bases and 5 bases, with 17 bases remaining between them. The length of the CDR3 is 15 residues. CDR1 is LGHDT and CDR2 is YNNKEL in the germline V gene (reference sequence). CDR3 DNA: TGTGCCAGCAGCCATCCTGACAGAGAATGGGACGAGCAGTACTTC. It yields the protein CASSHPDREWDEQYF.

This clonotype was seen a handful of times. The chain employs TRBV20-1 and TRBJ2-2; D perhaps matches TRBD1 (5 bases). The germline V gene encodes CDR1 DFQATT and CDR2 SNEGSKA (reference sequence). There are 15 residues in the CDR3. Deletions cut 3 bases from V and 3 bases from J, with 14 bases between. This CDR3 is CSASRQRIYTGELFF. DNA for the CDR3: TGCAGTGCTAGTCGACAGAGAATATACACCGGGGAGCTGTTTTTT.

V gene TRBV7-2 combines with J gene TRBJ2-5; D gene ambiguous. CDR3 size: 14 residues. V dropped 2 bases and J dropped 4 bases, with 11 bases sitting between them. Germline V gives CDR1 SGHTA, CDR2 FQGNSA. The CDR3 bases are TGTGCCAGCAGCTTAAACACGGGTAGAGAGACCCAGTACTTC. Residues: CASSLNTGRETQYF.

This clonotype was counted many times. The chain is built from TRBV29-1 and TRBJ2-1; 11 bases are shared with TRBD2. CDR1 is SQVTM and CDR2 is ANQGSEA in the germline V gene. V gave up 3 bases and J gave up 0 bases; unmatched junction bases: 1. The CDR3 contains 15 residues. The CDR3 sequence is CSVDTSGGSYNEQFF. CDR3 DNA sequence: TGCAGCGTTGACACTAGCGGGGGCTCCTACAATGAGCAGTTCTTC.

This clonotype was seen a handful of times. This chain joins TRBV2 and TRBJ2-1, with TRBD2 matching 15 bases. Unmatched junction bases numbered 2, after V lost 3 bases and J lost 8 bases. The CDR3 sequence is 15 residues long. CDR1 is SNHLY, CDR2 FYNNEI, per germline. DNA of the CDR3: TGTGCCAGCAGTGACGGGACTAGCGGGGGGCATGAGCAGTTCTTC. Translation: CASSDGTSGGHEQFF.

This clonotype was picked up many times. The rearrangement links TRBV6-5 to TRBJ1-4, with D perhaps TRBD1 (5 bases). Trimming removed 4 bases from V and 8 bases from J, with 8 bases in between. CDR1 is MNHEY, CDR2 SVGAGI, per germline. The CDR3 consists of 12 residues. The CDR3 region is CASSFSGEKLFF. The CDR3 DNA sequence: TGTGCCAGCAGTTTTTCAGGGGAAAAACTGTTTTTT.

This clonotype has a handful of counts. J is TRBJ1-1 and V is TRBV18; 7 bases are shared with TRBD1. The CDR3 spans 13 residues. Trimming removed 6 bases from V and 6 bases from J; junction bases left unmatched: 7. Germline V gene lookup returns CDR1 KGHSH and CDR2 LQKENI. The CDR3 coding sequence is TGTGCCAGCTCTCGACAGGGTTTCCCTGAAGCTTTCTTT. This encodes CASSRQGFPEAFF.

The CDR3 loop reads CSARDGVSANEQFF. The CDR3 coding sequence is TGCAGTGCTAGAGACGGGGTAAGCGCGAATGAGCAGTTCTTC. This chain connects TRBV20-1 to TRBJ2-1; D possibly corresponds to TRBD2 (5 bases). Trimming removed 0 bases at V and 7 bases at J, with 13 bases between. CDR1 and CDR2 from the germline V gene are DFQATT and SNEGSKA (reference sequence). The CDR3 totals 14 residues.